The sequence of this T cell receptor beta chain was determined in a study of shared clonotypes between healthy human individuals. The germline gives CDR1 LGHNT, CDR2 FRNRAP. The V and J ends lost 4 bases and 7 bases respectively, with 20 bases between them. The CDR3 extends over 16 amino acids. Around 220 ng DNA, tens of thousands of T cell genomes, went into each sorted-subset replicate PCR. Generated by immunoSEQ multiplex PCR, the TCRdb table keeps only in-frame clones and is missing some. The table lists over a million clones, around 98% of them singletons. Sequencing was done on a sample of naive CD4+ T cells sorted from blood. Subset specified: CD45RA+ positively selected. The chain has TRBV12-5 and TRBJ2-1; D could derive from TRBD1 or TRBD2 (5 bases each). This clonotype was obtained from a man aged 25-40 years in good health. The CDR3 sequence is CASGWSGRPKKNEQFF. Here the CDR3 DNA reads TGTGCTAGTGGTTGGTCGGGACGGCCAAAGAAGAATGAGCAGTTCTTC.